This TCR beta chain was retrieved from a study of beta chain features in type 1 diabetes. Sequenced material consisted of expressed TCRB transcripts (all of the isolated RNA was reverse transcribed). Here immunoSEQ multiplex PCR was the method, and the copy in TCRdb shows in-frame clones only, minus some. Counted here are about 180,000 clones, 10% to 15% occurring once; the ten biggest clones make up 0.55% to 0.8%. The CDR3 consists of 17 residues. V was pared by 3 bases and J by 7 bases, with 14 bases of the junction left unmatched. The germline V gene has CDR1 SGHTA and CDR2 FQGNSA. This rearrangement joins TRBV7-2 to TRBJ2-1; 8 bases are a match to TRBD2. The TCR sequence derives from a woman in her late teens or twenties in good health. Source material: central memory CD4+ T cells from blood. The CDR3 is CASSLGALSGRRNEQFF. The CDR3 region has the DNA TGTGCCAGCAGCTTGGGAGCCTTGAGCGGGAGAAGGAATGAGCAGTTCTTC.